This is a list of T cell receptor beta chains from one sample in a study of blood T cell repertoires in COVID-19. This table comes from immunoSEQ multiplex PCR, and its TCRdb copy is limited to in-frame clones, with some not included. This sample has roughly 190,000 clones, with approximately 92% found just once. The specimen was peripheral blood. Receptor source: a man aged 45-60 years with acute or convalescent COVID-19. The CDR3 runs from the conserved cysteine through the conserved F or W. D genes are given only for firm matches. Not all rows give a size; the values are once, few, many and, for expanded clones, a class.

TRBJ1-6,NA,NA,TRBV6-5,TGTGCCAGCAGTACCCCTCCGGGGGGCCAGTCACCCCTCCACTTT,CASSTPPGGQSPLHF
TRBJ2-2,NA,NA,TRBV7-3,TGTGCCAGCAGCTTAATCCAGGGCCGTGACGGGGAGCTGTTTTTT,CASSLIQGRDGELFF
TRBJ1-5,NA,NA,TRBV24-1,TGTGCCACCAGTGAGCAGGGAGGTCAGCCCCAGCATTTT,CATSEQGGQPQHF
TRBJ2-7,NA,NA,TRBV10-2,TGCGCCAGCAGTGATCTGGCAGGGGATATCTACGAGCAGTACTTC,CASSDLAGDIYEQYF
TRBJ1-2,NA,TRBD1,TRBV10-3,TGTGCCATCAGTTTCCAGGGGGCACGCTATGGCTACACCTTC,CAISFQGARYGYTF
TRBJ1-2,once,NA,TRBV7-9,TGTGCCAGCAGCTCCGGGGACAACAACTATGGCTACACCTTC,CASSSGDNNYGYTF
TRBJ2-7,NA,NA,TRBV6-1,TGTGCCAGCGGAAACAGGGTGACCTACGAGCAGTACTTC,CASGNRVTYEQYF
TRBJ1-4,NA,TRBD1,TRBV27,TGTGCCAGCAGTTTATCGTCCCGGGACAGGGATTCTGAAAAACTGTTTTTT,CASSLSSRDRDSEKLFF
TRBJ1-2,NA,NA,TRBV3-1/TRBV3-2,TGTGCCAGCAGCCTACAGCCTCGGGAGGGCTACACCTTC,CASSLQPREGYTF
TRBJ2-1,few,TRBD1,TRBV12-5,TGTGCTAGTGGTACGGGACAGGGAATAAATGAGCAGTTCTTC,CASGTGQGINEQFF
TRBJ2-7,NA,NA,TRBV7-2,TGTGCCAGCAGCTTTGTCGGGAGCTCCTCCTCCTACGAGCAGTACTTC,CASSFVGSSSSYEQYF
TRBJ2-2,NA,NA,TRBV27,TGTGCCAGCAGCCTGGACTCGTACACCGGGGAGCTGTTTTTT,CASSLDSYTGELFF
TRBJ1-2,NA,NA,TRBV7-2,TGTGCCAGCAGCACTAGGGGGTTGGACTATGGCTACACCTTC,CASSTRGLDYGYTF
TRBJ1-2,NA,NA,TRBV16,TGTGCCAGCAGCCAACCTCCGGGGGGGGCGAGCGGCTACACCTTC,CASSQPPGGASGYTF
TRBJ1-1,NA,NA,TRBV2,TGTGCCAGCAGTGAATGGATGGCTGGCAGGACTGAAGCTTTCTTT,CASSEWMAGRTEAFF
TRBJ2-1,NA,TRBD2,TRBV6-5,TGTGCCCCTACCGTGGCGGGAGTGAATCTCGGTGAGCAGTTCTTC,CAPTVAGVNLGEQFF
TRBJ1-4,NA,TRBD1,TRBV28,TGTGCCAGCAGACTACCGGGACAGATTAATGAAAAACTGTTTTTT,CASRLPGQINEKLFF
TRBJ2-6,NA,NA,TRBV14,TGTGCCAGCAGCCACAAATTAAGCTTAACCGGGGCCAACGTCCTGACTTTC,CASSHKLSLTGANVLTF
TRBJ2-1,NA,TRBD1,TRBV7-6,TGTGCCAGCAGCTTAAAGATCGGGACAGGGGCATCCAATGAGCAGTTCTTC,CASSLKIGTGASNEQFF
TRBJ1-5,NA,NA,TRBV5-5,TGTGCCAGCAGCTTGTTCCAGGGGCCGAATCAGCCCCAGCATTTT,CASSLFQGPNQPQHF
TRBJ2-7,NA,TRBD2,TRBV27,TGTGCCAGCAGCCCGCTGCAAGCGGGAGTATACGAGCAGTACTTC,CASSPLQAGVYEQYF
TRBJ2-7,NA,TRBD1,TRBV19,TGTGCCAGCTCTACACCGGGACAGGTCTACGAGCAGTACTTC,CASSTPGQVYEQYF
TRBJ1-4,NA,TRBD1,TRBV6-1,TGTGCCAGCAGTGAAGCGACAGGGGGGATATATAATGAAAAACTGTTTTTT,CASSEATGGIYNEKLFF
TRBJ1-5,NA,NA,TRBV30,TGTGCCTGGAGTGTACCCGGCAGACTCTACCAGCCCCAGCATTTT,CAWSVPGRLYQPQHF
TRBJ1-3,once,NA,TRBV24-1,TGTGCCACCAGTGATCCCACCCGGTCTGGAAACACCATATATTTT,CATSDPTRSGNTIYF
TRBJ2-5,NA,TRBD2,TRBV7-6,TGTGCCAGCAGCTTTACTAGCGGCCTTCGGGAGACCCAGTACTTC,CASSFTSGLRETQYF
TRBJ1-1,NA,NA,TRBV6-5,TGTGCCAGCAGGACAGGCCGGTCGGCTTTCTTT,CASRTGRSAFF
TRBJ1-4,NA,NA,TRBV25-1,TGTGCCAGCAGTGAATATGGACAGCCGAATGAAAAACTGTTTTTT,CASSEYGQPNEKLFF
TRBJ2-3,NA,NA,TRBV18,TGTGCCAGCTCACGCCTGTCGGGACTTAGCACAGATACGCAGTATTTT,CASSRLSGLSTDTQYF
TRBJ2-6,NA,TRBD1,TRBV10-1,TGCGCCAGCAGTGGCGCGACAGGGAATTCCGGGGCCAACGTCCTGACTTTC,CASSGATGNSGANVLTF
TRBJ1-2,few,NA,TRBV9,TGTGCCAGCAGCCCGACGGCGGGGCCTAACTATGGCTACACCTTC,CASSPTAGPNYGYTF
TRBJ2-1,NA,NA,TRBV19,TGTGCCAGTAGTATAGTTGGGGGGGCAGGGTTCTTC,CASSIVGGAGFF
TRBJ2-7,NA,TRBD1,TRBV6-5,TGTGCCACCCTAGGGGTCGGACAGGGCTCCTACGAGCAGTACTTC,CATLGVGQGSYEQYF
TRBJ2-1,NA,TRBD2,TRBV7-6,TGTGCCAGCAGCTCGACACTAGCGGGAGGGCCCCATGAGCAGTTCTTC,CASSSTLAGGPHEQFF
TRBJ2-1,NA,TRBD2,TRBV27,TGTGCCAGCAGTTTAGAGGGCGGGGGGTACAATGAGCAGTTCTTC,CASSLEGGGYNEQFF
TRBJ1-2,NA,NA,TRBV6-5,TGTGCCAGCAGTTTAACAGGAGCTAACTATGGCTACACCTTC,CASSLTGANYGYTF
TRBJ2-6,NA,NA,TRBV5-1,TGCGCCAGCAGCCGGACAGACTCTGGGGCCAACGTCCTGACTTTC,CASSRTDSGANVLTF
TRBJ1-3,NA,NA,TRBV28,TGTGCCAGCAGTAGACCCGGGGGTGCTGGAAACACCATATATTTT,CASSRPGGAGNTIYF
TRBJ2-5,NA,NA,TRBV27,TGTGCCAGCAGTTTATCGAACAGCCTCCAAGAGACCCAGTACTTC,CASSLSNSLQETQYF
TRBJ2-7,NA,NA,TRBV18,TGTGCCAGCTCACTGTCGCGGGTAACATCCTACGAGCAGTACTTC,CASSLSRVTSYEQYF
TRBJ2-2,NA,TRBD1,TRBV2,TGTGCCAGCGGTACAGGGGGGATGAACGGCGGGGAGCTGTTTTTT,CASGTGGMNGGELFF
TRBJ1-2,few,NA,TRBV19,TGTGCCAGTAAACCCTTTCCGGGTCTTGGCTACACCTTC,CASKPFPGLGYTF
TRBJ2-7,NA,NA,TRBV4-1,TGCGCCAGCAGCCAAGATGGTGTCAGATTGTACGAGCAGTACTTC,CASSQDGVRLYEQYF
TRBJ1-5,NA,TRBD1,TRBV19,TGTGCCAGTAGGACGGACAGGGCCGGCAATCAGCCCCAGCATTTT,CASRTDRAGNQPQHF
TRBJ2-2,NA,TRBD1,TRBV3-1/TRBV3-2,TGTGCCAGCAGCCGAACGGGACAGACTATGACCGGGGAGCTGTTTTTT,CASSRTGQTMTGELFF